The rows below give T cell receptor beta chains drawn from one sample of a study of blood T cell repertoires in COVID-19. TCRdb's copy holds only in-frame clones and misses some; the assay was immunoSEQ multiplex PCR. The sample consists of about 190,000 clones, around nine tenths of them appearing once. Material for sequencing was peripheral blood. The receptors were sampled from a man aged 25 to 40 with acute or convalescent COVID-19. The CDR3 runs from the conserved cysteine through the conserved F or W. The D gene is left open where the match is weak. The listing skips clone size in some rows; elsewhere it reads once, few, many or a size class.

D	V	size	length	J	DNA	CDR3
-	TRBV5-1	-	14	TRBJ2-5	TGCGCCAGCAGCCCCCTACGCGGTCAAGAGACCCAGTACTTC	CASSPLRGQETQYF
TRBD1	TRBV10-3	-	11	TRBJ2-1	TGTGCCATCAGTGAAGACAGGGTCCAGTTCTTC	CAISEDRVQFF
-	TRBV6-5	-	14	TRBJ1-2	TGTGCCAGCAGTTCGTGGCGGACAGACTATGGCTACACCTTC	CASSSWRTDYGYTF
-	TRBV30	-	15	TRBJ1-2	TGTGCCTGGAGTGTGTCAGGGGAATTTAACTATGGCTACACCTTC	CAWSVSGEFNYGYTF
-	TRBV27	-	15	TRBJ1-2	TGTGCCAGCAGTTCCCTCGCCCCACAGCCTTATGGCTACACCTTC	CASSSLAPQPYGYTF
-	TRBV3-1/TRBV3-2	-	15	TRBJ1-4	TGTGCCAGCAGCCGCGGAGGAGTCCTTAATGAAAAACTGTTTTTT	CASSRGGVLNEKLFF
TRBD1	TRBV7-3	-	14	TRBJ1-6	TGTGCCAGCAGCCCCGGGACAGCAAATTCACCCCTCCACTTT	CASSPGTANSPLHF
-	TRBV28	-	16	TRBJ1-2	TGTGCCAGCAGTTTTCCCCAGGGTCTGAAGAACTATGGCTACACCTTC	CASSFPQGLKNYGYTF
TRBD1	TRBV2	-	17	TRBJ1-2	TGTGCCAGCACCCTTAGGGGACAGGGCACAGCTAACTATGGCTACACCTTC	CASTLRGQGTANYGYTF
-	TRBV19	-	14	TRBJ1-2	TGTGCCAGTAGTATGTGGTTTAAAGGGGTGGGCTACACCTTC	CASSMWFKGVGYTF
-	TRBV6-2/TRBV6-3	-	17	TRBJ1-6	TGTGCCAGCAGTTACTCGATTAACCGTTCAGGGCGGTCACCCCTCCACTTT	CASSYSINRSGRSPLHF
-	TRBV9	-	16	TRBJ1-3	TGTGCCAGCAGCGTAGGTAGGACAAGCTCTGGAAACACCATATATTTT	CASSVGRTSSGNTIYF
TRBD1	TRBV5-1	-	15	TRBJ1-2	TGCGCCAGCAGCTTTGGACAGGGAGGGGGCTATGGCTACACCTTC	CASSFGQGGGYGYTF
TRBD1	TRBV9	-	14	TRBJ2-5	TGTGCCAGCAGCTTTGGGACAGCGCAAGAGACCCAGTACTTC	CASSFGTAQETQYF
-	TRBV2	-	18	TRBJ2-6	TGTGCCAGCAGTGAATTGGCGGGAAAAAGCTTCGGGGCCAACGTCCTGACTTTC	CASSELAGKSFGANVLTF
-	TRBV14	few	13	TRBJ2-3	TGTGCCAGCAGCCAAGAGTTTACTCTGCCGCAGTATTTT	CASSQEFTLPQYF
-	TRBV12-3/TRBV12-4	-	13	TRBJ1-1	TGTGCCAGCAGCCTCGTCAGGAACACTGAAGCTTTCTTT	CASSLVRNTEAFF
-	TRBV28	-	17	TRBJ2-3	TGTGCCAGCAGTTTGCCCTGGACTGGGAGAGGAGCAGATACGCAGTATTTT	CASSLPWTGRGADTQYF
TRBD1	TRBV19	-	13	TRBJ1-6	TGTGCCAGTAGGGCAGGGGGCGGTTCACCCCTCCACTTT	CASRAGGGSPLHF
-	TRBV29-1	-	12	TRBJ2-5	TGCAGCGGGCGAGGCGGGTCAGAGACCCAGTACTTC	CSGRGGSETQYF
TRBD1	TRBV18	-	15	TRBJ2-7	TGTGCCAGCTCACAAACCCGACAGGGGGCCTACGAGCAGTACTTC	CASSQTRQGAYEQYF
TRBD2	TRBV19	-	14	TRBJ2-5	TGTGCCAGTCTCCAGCGGGGGGGTAAAGAGACCCAGTACTTC	CASLQRGGKETQYF
TRBD1	TRBV14	-	16	TRBJ1-4	TGTGCCAGCAGCTTCCGGGACAGGGGGCGAGGGGAAAAACTGTTTTTT	CASSFRDRGRGEKLFF
-	TRBV5-1	-	15	TRBJ1-1	TGCGCCAGCGAACCGTCCCCGGTCCTGAACACTGAAGCTTTCTTT	CASEPSPVLNTEAFF
TRBD1	TRBV5-1	-	15	TRBJ1-1	TGCGCCAGCAGCGACCGGGACAGGGGGCCCACTGAAGCTTTCTTT	CASSDRDRGPTEAFF
TRBD2	TRBV5-4	-	14	TRBJ2-5	TGTGCCAGCAGCTTTCGGAGGGAGGGAGAGACCCAGTACTTC	CASSFRREGETQYF
TRBD1	TRBV3-1/TRBV3-2	-	15	TRBJ1-1	TGTGCCAGCAGCCTACGGGACAGAATGAACACTGAAGCTTTCTTT	CASSLRDRMNTEAFF
-	TRBV6-5	-	14	TRBJ1-2	TGTGCCAGCAGTTACCAATCTTTGCTGGGCGGCTACACCTTC	CASSYQSLLGGYTF
TRBD1	TRBV5-1	-	13	TRBJ1-2	TGCGCCAGCAGCGAGCCGGGACAGTATGGCTACACCTTC	CASSEPGQYGYTF
TRBD2	TRBV28	-	17	TRBJ2-1	TGTGCCAGCAGCCGCGGAGCGGGAGGCAAGAGAGGGCATGAGCAGTTCTTC	CASSRGAGGKRGHEQFF
TRBD1	TRBV10-3	-	14	TRBJ2-2	TGTGCCATCAGTGAGGGGCAGGGGGCCGGGGAGCTGTTTTTT	CAISEGQGAGELFF
-	TRBV5-1	-	13	TRBJ2-1	TGCGCCAGCAGCCGAGGAGGATACAATGAGCAGTTCTTC	CASSRGGYNEQFF
TRBD1	TRBV28	-	13	TRBJ1-2	TGTGCCAGCAACTCCGGACAGGGGTATGGCTACACCTTC	CASNSGQGYGYTF
TRBD2	TRBV5-1	-	17	TRBJ2-3	TGCGCCAGCAGCTTGGGGAGGACTAGCGGGAGCACAGATACGCAGTATTTT	CASSLGRTSGSTDTQYF
-	TRBV6-4	once	15	TRBJ2-2	TGTGCCAGCAGTGACTCGAGTTCAAGCACCGGGGAGCTGTTTTTT	CASSDSSSSTGELFF
TRBD2	TRBV28	-	20	TRBJ2-1	TGTGCCAGCAGCCTGACACCTTCCCTAGCGGGGGGAGAATTAATATATGAGCAGTTCTTC	CASSLTPSLAGGELIYEQFF
TRBD1	TRBV4-2	-	17	TRBJ1-6	TGTGCCAGCAGCCAGAGGACAGGGGGCGGAAATAATTCACCCCTCCACTTT	CASSQRTGGGNNSPLHF
TRBD1	TRBV9	-	13	TRBJ1-1	TGTGCCAGCAGTCGGACAGGGAACACTGAAGCTTTCTTT	CASSRTGNTEAFF
-	TRBV5-1	-	14	TRBJ1-1	TGCGCCAGCAGCGGAGACCGACGGAACACTGAAGCTTTCTTT	CASSGDRRNTEAFF
-	TRBV19	-	16	TRBJ1-4	TGTGCCAGTAGTTCCTGGCAGGCGCCATTAAATGAAAAACTGTTTTTT	CASSSWQAPLNEKLFF
-	TRBV9	few	15	TRBJ2-3	TGTGCCAGCAGCGTAGCTCGTCAGGCCCGAGATACGCAGTATTTT	CASSVARQARDTQYF
TRBD1	TRBV2	-	15	TRBJ1-6	TGTGCCAGCAGTAGACAGGGAGTAATTTATTCACCCCTCCACTTT	CASSRQGVIYSPLHF